This is a list of T cell receptor beta chains from one sample in a study of shared clonotypes between healthy human individuals. Assay used: immunoSEQ multiplex PCR; TCRdb lists only in-frame clones, some missing. This table holds approximately 1,500,000 clones, around 95% found once. The sample consisted of naive CD4+ T cells sorted from blood. The receptors were sampled from a man aged 25-45 years in good health. Each CDR3 is given without its conserved first and last residue. D genes are given only for firm matches.

TRBV14	TRBD2	TRBJ2-3	ASSPRWTSGSYTDTQY
TRBV28	-	TRBJ1-4	ASTLGGVNEKLF
TRBV5-4	TRBD2	TRBJ2-4	ASGTGGHGLAKNIQY
TRBV7-3	-	TRBJ2-1	ASSLSRDNEQF
TRBV9	TRBD2	TRBJ2-2	ASSVGGRGRGGTGELF
TRBV5-4	TRBD1	TRBJ1-1	ASRDGGQANTEAF
TRBV27	-	TRBJ2-7	ASSSHRSYEQY
TRBV10-3	-	TRBJ2-1	ALMRDDSYNEQF
TRBV5-1	-	TRBJ1-2	ASSFQRGTYGYT
TRBV6-5	TRBD1	TRBJ2-5	ASSYLRQGGSQY
TRBV29-1	TRBD2	TRBJ2-1	STPGLATYNEQF
TRBV5-1	-	TRBJ2-7	ASSFGGGTTYEQY
TRBV5-1	TRBD1	TRBJ2-3	ASSFNLETGGSRTDTQY
TRBV7-9	-	TRBJ2-7	ASSSIYRGEQY
TRBV9	-	TRBJ1-5	ASSVEGIFNQPQH
TRBV4-1	-	TRBJ2-7	ASSPGTPNYEQY
TRBV2	-	TRBJ1-1	ASSETREGTEAF
TRBV30	-	TRBJ2-5	AWSPLGETQY
TRBV30	-	TRBJ1-2	AWAPGAPYGYT
TRBV11-2	-	TRBJ2-5	ASSLDLRGAVEETQY
TRBV2	TRBD1	TRBJ1-5	ASSPGTGIGQPQH
TRBV7-2	TRBD1	TRBJ1-1	ASSLGGTGSNAEAF
TRBV6-4	-	TRBJ2-1	ASSSPPYNEQF
TRBV5-1	-	TRBJ2-3	ASSFGLGTDTQY
TRBV6-5	-	TRBJ1-1	ASSNIRNTEAF
TRBV18	-	TRBJ2-5	ASSPMAGDETQY
TRBV7-8	-	TRBJ2-7	ASSLQPGLNYEQY
TRBV30	TRBD1	TRBJ2-4	AWSRQGLNIQY
TRBV18	-	TRBJ2-5	ASSPLKPYQETQY
TRBV4-1	-	TRBJ2-7	ASSSPTYEQY
TRBV18	TRBD1	TRBJ2-7	ASSPGQGLYEQY